This T cell receptor (beta chain) derives from a study of cytomegalovirus exposure and HLA in healthy donors. Study information: Of all 400 or so donors who were genotyped, under 90% belonged to the Caucasian-associated ancestry cluster. Study outcomes and limitations: Most of the TCR beta V segments (in an earlier analysis) were productive either about 87% or about 30% of the time. Confirmation in vitro established that a few CMV-associated chains were specific for CMV antigens.

About this clone: No antigen is known for it.

Researchers ran the PCR with 60 Vbeta and 13 Jbeta primers. Clones were sequenced by immunoSEQ multiplex PCR, and TCRdb holds only the in-frame ones, with some missing. This sample carries 150,000 to 200,000 clones, roughly four fifths of them seen once, and the ten largest clones take around 1%. This CDR3 is 16 amino acids long. Germline CDR1 reads MNHEY; CDR2 reads SMNVEV (reference sequence). The trim removed 4 bases at V and 4 bases at J, leaving 8 bases unmatched. The sample taken for sequencing was PBMCs. The sequence came from a woman between 35 and 50 years old in good health and CMV-seronegative. The chain couples TRBV27 to TRBJ2-3; the match to TRBD2 covers 10 bases. The DNA of the CDR3 is TGTGCCAGCAGTTCCCCTAGCGGGAGAGGGGCAGATACGCAGTATTTT. It translates to CASSSPSGRGADTQYF.